These 27 T cell receptor beta chains share one sample of origin, sequenced in a study of blood T cell repertoires in COVID-19. Some clones are missing from TCRdb's copy, which holds only in-frame ones; the method was immunoSEQ multiplex PCR. The table shows 70,000 or so clones, with around nine tenths occurring only once. Sequencing input: peripheral blood. The source is a woman between 18 and 29 years old with acute or convalescent COVID-19.

The chain links TRBV28 to TRBJ1-4; D might be TRBD1 (6 bases). V lost 7 bases and J 8 bases, leaving 17 bases between the germline ends. The CDR3 has 14 residues. In germline, CDR1 is MDHEN, CDR2 SYDVKM. For the CDR3, the DNA is TGTGCCAGCAATAGTCCGGGACAAGGGGAAAAACTGTTTTTT. This translates into CASNSPGQGEKLFF.

This clone occurred once. The rearrangement uses TRBV24-1 and TRBJ2-5; 10 bases are shared with TRBD1. From germline, CDR1 is KGHDR and CDR2 SFDVKD. J lost 5 bases, V lost 4 bases, and 3 bases had no gene match. This CDR3 has 14 amino acids. CDR3 amino acids: CATSDPGQGETQYF. The CDR3, as DNA: TGTGCCACCAGTGACCCGGGACAGGGGGAGACCCAGTACTTC.

The table lists this clone with a few counts. The chain is built from TRBV7-2 and TRBJ2-1; 15 positions agree with TRBD2. There are 16 residues in the CDR3. The V gene end was trimmed by 1 base and the J gene end by 10 bases; junction bases not matched to a gene: 5. CDR1 is SGHTA and CDR2 is FQGNSA in the germline V gene. The chain's CDR3 is CASSLEGTSGRSEQFF. CDR3 nucleotides: TGTGCCAGCAGCTTAGAAGGGACTAGCGGGAGGAGCGAGCAGTTCTTC.

The rearrangement links TRBV7-2 to TRBJ2-3; 13 bases align to TRBD2. The CDR3 is made up of 17 amino acids. After removal of 6 bases from V and 2 bases from J, the junction contained 8 bases not matched to a gene. CDR1 SGHTA and CDR2 FQGNSA come from the germline V gene. Written as DNA, the CDR3 is TGTGCCAGCAGTAGACTAGCGGGGGGTCAAATCACAGATACGCAGTATTTT. It encodes CASSRLAGGQITDTQYF.

The chain couples TRBV21-1 to TRBJ1-3; TRBD1, as called in the table, went unchecked against the DNA. TRBV21-1 is described as a pseudogene. The CDR3 contains 15 residues. The CDR3 is CASSKDRTGGNTIYF. DNA for the CDR3: TGTGCCAGCAGCAAAGATAGGACAGGGGGTAACACCATATATTTT.

The rearrangement uses TRBV19 and TRBJ1-1; D is unresolved. From germline, CDR1 is LNHDA and CDR2 SQIVND (reference sequence). Trimming shortened V by 10 bases and J by 1 base, and 16 bases separated the two germline ends. This CDR3 is 14 amino acids long. CDR3 DNA: TGTGCCACCCTTTCTCAGGCCCCGAACACTGAAGCTTTCTTT. It is translated as CATLSQAPNTEAFF.

The V gene is TRBV6-5, the J gene TRBJ2-1; TRBD1 agrees at 8 bases. The length of the CDR3 is 15 residues. The ends lost 5 bases at V and 2 bases at J; junction bases unmatched: 5. Germline CDR1 reads MNHEY; CDR2 reads SVGAGI. The CDR3 sequence: CASSTAGGPYNEQFF. The CDR3 region has the DNA TGTGCCAGCAGTACGGCAGGGGGCCCCTACAATGAGCAGTTCTTC.

The chain couples TRBV7-2 to TRBJ2-3; D is perhaps TRBD2 (5 bases). V was pared by 5 bases and J by 1 base, with 19 bases between. The CDR3 covers 17 residues. In germline, CDR1 is SGHTA, CDR2 FQGNSA. The CDR3 here is CASSIGLTSFGTDTQYF. Written as DNA, the CDR3 is TGTGCCAGCAGCATCGGACTGACGAGTTTCGGCACAGATACGCAGTATTTT.

The chain links TRBV14 to TRBJ2-5; possible D gene TRBD2, 5 bases. With 2 bases removed from V and 5 bases from J, the gap between germline ends came to 12 bases. The length of the CDR3 is 14 residues. In germline, CDR1 is SGHDN, CDR2 FVKESK. DNA of the CDR3: TGTGCCAGCAGCCAAACGGAGGTGCGGGAGACCCAGTACTTC. Its translation: CASSQTEVRETQYF.

This clone was recorded once. The J gene is TRBJ1-6, the V gene TRBV3-1 (or the pseudogene TRBV3-2), with 7 bases aligning to TRBD1. The J segment lost 6 bases and the V segment lost 4 bases, leaving 9 bases of the junction unmatched. This CDR3 region has 16 residues. CDR1 and CDR2 (germline): LGHDT, YNNKEL (reference sequence). The CDR3 region has the DNA TGTGCCAGCAGCCCCAGTAGGGACAGTGTTAATTCACCCCTCCACTTT. It encodes CASSPSRDSVNSPLHF.

This rearrangement joins TRBV9 to TRBJ1-2; D might be TRBD1 (6 bases). V was trimmed by 5 bases and J by 2 bases, leaving 10 bases between them. Germline CDR1 reads SGDLS; CDR2 reads YYNGEE. This CDR3 is 13 amino acids long. The CDR3 DNA is TGTGCCAGCAGTAGACAGGTGAACTATGGCTACACCTTC. Translated: CASSRQVNYGYTF. The full variable domain, completed using reference TRBV9 and TRBJ1-2, is DSGVTQTPKHLITATGQRVTLRCSPRSGDLSVYWYQQSLDQGLQFLIQYYNGEERAKGNILERFSAQQFPDLHSELNLSSLELGDSALYFCASSRQVNYGYTFGSGTRLTVV.

This clone was seen only once. The rearrangement uses TRBV19 and TRBJ2-1, with 8 bases aligning to TRBD2. CDR3 length: 15 residues. The germline V gene encodes CDR1 LNHDA and CDR2 SQIVND (reference sequence). With 3 bases clipped from V and 8 bases from J, the junction kept 9 bases outside the gene matches. Written as DNA, the CDR3 is TGTGCCAGTAGTATCCCAGCGGGAGCTGTCGATGAGCAGTTCTTC. This sequence encodes CASSIPAGAVDEQFF.

The chain recombines TRBV7-2 with TRBJ1-2, with 7 bases fitting TRBD1. CDR1 is SGHTA and CDR2 is FQGNSA in the germline V gene. This CDR3 contains 16 residues. After removal of 5 bases from V and 5 bases from J, the junction contained 14 bases not matched to a gene. The CDR3 loop reads CASSTTVGAGGYGYTF. CDR3 DNA sequence: TGTGCCAGCAGCACAACGGTTGGGGCAGGGGGTTATGGCTACACCTTC.

The rearrangement uses TRBV5-4 and TRBJ2-7; D is possibly TRBD1 (6 bases). Germline lookup yields CDR1 SGHNT and CDR2 YYREEE (reference sequence). V was cut by 0 bases and J by 5 bases, with 15 bases left in between. The CDR3 consists of 15 residues. The CDR3 reads CASSLGIRGSDEQYF. CDR3 DNA: TGTGCCAGCAGCTTGGGGATCAGGGGTAGCGACGAGCAGTACTTC.

The CDR3 protein is CASSGVGLSVTDTQYF. DNA of the CDR3: TGTGCCAGCAGCGGAGTAGGACTGAGTGTAACAGATACGCAGTATTTT. This chain joins TRBV11-2 and TRBJ2-3, with TRBD2 as a possible D gene (5 bases). This CDR3 region has 16 residues. Trimming stripped 5 bases from V and 3 bases from J, with 18 bases between. Germline V gene data show CDR1 as SGHAT and CDR2 as FQNNGV.

The chain links TRBV19 to TRBJ1-3; possible D gene TRBD1, 5 bases. Per germline, CDR1 LNHDA and CDR2 SQIVND (reference sequence). The CDR3 is 15 residues long. V lost 5 bases to trimming and J lost 1 base, with 12 bases between them. The CDR3: CASSPRERSGNTIYF. The DNA for the CDR3 is TGTGCCAGTAGTCCCAGGGAAAGGTCTGGAAACACCATATATTTT.

The CDR3 bases are TGTGCCACCAGGACAGGTATGGCCACTGAAGCTTTCTTT. Its translation is CATRTGMATEAFF. The chain uses TRBV19 and TRBJ1-1; TRBD1 agrees at 7 bases. Trimming at V came to 10 bases and at J to 4 bases, leaving 9 bases not matched to a gene. CDR3 length equals 13 residues. Germline V gene sequence: CDR1 LNHDA, CDR2 SQIVND (reference sequence).

V and J are TRBV14 and TRBJ1-3, with D unclear. The germline V and J ends were trimmed by 6 bases and 0 bases, with 12 bases remaining between them. Germline V gives CDR1 SGHDN, CDR2 FVKESK. The CDR3 runs to 15 residues. The CDR3 spells CASRDSWSSGNTIYF. The DNA of the CDR3 is TGTGCCAGCAGGGATTCCTGGAGCTCTGGAAACACCATATATTTT.

The gene calls are TRBV21-1 and TRBJ1-6; TRBD1 was called by the table and not checked on the DNA. TRBV21-1 is reported as a pseudogene. The CDR3 runs 21 residues. The CDR3 here is CASSKALCRDRDRAYNSPLHF. The CDR3 nucleotides read TGTGCCAGCAGCAAAGCGCTTTGTCGAGACCGGGACAGGGCCTATAATTCACCCCTCCACTTT.

The chain couples TRBV25-1 to TRBJ2-7; 11 bases map to TRBD1. Per germline, CDR1 MGHDK and CDR2 SYGVNS. J gave up 3 bases and V 4 bases, and 11 bases lay outside the gene matches. The CDR3 totals 17 residues. The DNA for the CDR3 is TGTGCCAGCAGTGTTAGTGGGGGACAGGGGGATCACTACGAGCAGTACTTC. This gives the protein CASSVSGGQGDHYEQYF.

V and J are TRBV5-1 and TRBJ2-7; weak D call: TRBD1 (6 bases). V dropped 4 bases and J dropped 6 bases, with 17 bases sitting between them. CDR1 SGHRS and CDR2 YFSETQ come from the germline V gene. CDR3 length: 14 amino acids. CDR3 protein: CASSLTTGLPEQYF. The CDR3 coding sequence is TGCGCCAGCAGCCTGACGACAGGTCTGCCCGAGCAGTACTTC.

This clone has only a few counts. The V and J genes are TRBV7-9 and TRBJ2-1; D might be TRBD1 (5 bases). Germline V lookup: CDR1 SEHNR, CDR2 FQNEAQ (reference sequence). CDR3 length: 15 residues. V was pared by 1 base and J by 0 bases, with 7 bases between. CDR3 region: CASSLGDSSYNEQFF. For the CDR3, the DNA is TGTGCCAGCAGCTTAGGAGACAGCTCCTACAATGAGCAGTTCTTC.

This sequence joins TRBV13 and TRBJ2-2, with 11 positions matching TRBD1. V shed 4 bases and J 6 bases; nucleotides not matched to a gene: 16. CDR1 is PRHDT and CDR2 is FYEKMQ in the germline V gene (reference sequence). This CDR3 is built from 19 residues. CDR3 sequence: CASSSIPLFGTGGSGELFF. The CDR3, as DNA: TGTGCCAGCAGCTCCATCCCCCTTTTTGGGACAGGGGGTTCCGGGGAGCTGTTTTTT.

This sequence joins TRBV19 and TRBJ1-1; no clear D. The CDR3 sequence is 11 residues long. Trimming stripped 7 bases from V and 4 bases from J, with 7 bases between. Germline-derived CDR1 and CDR2 are LNHDA and SQIVND (reference sequence). The DNA for the CDR3 is TGTGCCAGTATCTATGGCACTGAAGCTTTCTTT. Translated, it gives CASIYGTEAFF.

The chain couples TRBV5-6 to TRBJ1-3; tentative D call: TRBD1 (6 bases). Germline V gene data show CDR1 as SGHDT and CDR2 as YYEEEE. V was shortened by 0 bases and J by 0 bases, with 13 bases between the two germline ends. The CDR3 covers 17 residues. The CDR3 DNA reads as TGTGCCAGCAGCTTGGCAGGGGTACTGAACTCTGGAAACACCATATATTTT. Its translation is CASSLAGVLNSGNTIYF.

This chain links TRBV4-3 with TRBJ2-2; 8 bases are shared with TRBD2. The CDR3 is 18 residues long. The J segment lost 4 bases and the V segment lost 0 bases, leaving 10 bases of the junction unmatched. Germline lookup yields CDR1 LGHNA and CDR2 YSLEER. CDR3 nucleotides: TGCGCCAGCAGCCAAGATCGCGCAGCGGGAGCCCCCACCGGGGAGCTGTTTTTT. Amino acids: CASSQDRAAGAPTGELFF.

This clone was detected only once. The V call is TRBV28, the J call TRBJ2-7; 7 nucleotides match TRBD1. Losses at the gene ends were 4 bases for V and 2 bases for J; bases not matched to a gene: 14. Germline CDR1 and CDR2: MDHEN and SYDVKM. The CDR3 runs 17 residues. The CDR3 region is CASSSLGQVTFTYEQYF. The CDR3, as DNA: TGTGCCAGCAGTTCACTCGGACAGGTGACCTTTACCTACGAGCAGTACTTC.